These 17 T cell receptor beta chains originate from one sample sequenced in a study of Ad26.COV2.S vaccination and SARS-CoV-2 variants. The treatment here: some 20 received Ad26.COV2.S at low or high dose, single or two shots; several received placebo; per-sample allocation not given. At day 63 after the first vaccine or placebo injection, samples were drawn. This table comes from immunoSEQ multiplex PCR, and its TCRdb copy is limited to in-frame clones, with some not included. There are about 320,000 clones in the sample; roughly 84% occur only once, and approximately 2% lies in the top ten. This material consisted of peripheral blood, taken in a trial of Ad26.COV2.S vaccine versus placebo. These receptors originate from a person between 18 and 65 years old who received the Ad26.COV2.S COVID-19 vaccine or a placebo.

The genes are TRBV11-2 and TRBJ1-1, with D possibly being TRBD1 (5 bases). This CDR3 has 16 residues. Germline lookup yields CDR1 SGHAT and CDR2 FQNNGV. V shed 6 bases and J shed 5 bases, with 22 bases lying between them. The CDR3 bases are TGTGCCAGCAGGATGGGACGGCTCGGGTTCGGAACTGAAGCTTTCTTT. Protein product: CASRMGRLGFGTEAFF.

This clone was counted once. The rearrangement joins TRBV5-5 to TRBJ1-2; D is uncertain. The V and J ends lost 0 bases and 8 bases respectively, with 14 bases between them. Germline assignment: CDR1 SGHKS and CDR2 YYEKEE (reference sequence). The CDR3 is 14 residues long. The CDR3 protein is CASSLDGNRGGYTF. The CDR3 coding sequence is TGTGCCAGCAGCTTGGATGGGAACCGGGGAGGCTACACCTTC. The entire variable domain, with the rest obtained from reference TRBV5-5 and TRBJ1-2, is as follows: DAGVTQSPTHLIKTRGQQVTLRCSPISGHKSVSWYQQVLGQGPQFIFQYYEKEERGRGNFPDRFSARQFPNYSSELNVNALLLGDSALYLCASSLDGNRGGYTFGSGTRLTVV.

The chain links TRBV2 to TRBJ1-1; D gene unclear. Germline values: CDR1 SNHLY, CDR2 FYNNEI. The V end lost 3 bases, the J end lost 0 bases, and 11 bases lay between the germline ends. The CDR3 runs to 15 residues. In DNA form, the CDR3 reads TGTGCCAGCAGTGAGGGTTTCAGACTGAACACTGAAGCTTTCTTT. This gives the protein CASSEGFRLNTEAFF.

This clone has just a few counts. The chain employs TRBV3-1 (or the pseudogene TRBV3-2) and TRBJ2-1, with 15 bases aligning to TRBD2. CDR3 length equals 18 residues. Unmatched junction bases numbered 4, after V lost 4 bases and J lost 0 bases. Germline values: CDR1 LGHDT, CDR2 YNNKEL (reference sequence). The CDR3 DNA reads TGTGCCAGCAGCCCAGGACTAGCGGGGGGGATCTCCTACAATGAGCAGTTCTTC. This sequence encodes CASSPGLAGGISYNEQFF.

The CDR3 spells CASRPYTGGLSTDTQYF. For the CDR3, the DNA is TGTGCCAGCAGACCCTATACAGGGGGCCTAAGCACAGATACGCAGTATTTT. The V call is TRBV7-6, the J call TRBJ2-3, with 9 bases fitting TRBD1. Losses at the gene ends were 6 bases for V and 0 bases for J; bases not matched to a gene: 10. From germline, CDR1 is SGHVS and CDR2 FNYEAQ. This CDR3 is 17 amino acids long. The full variable domain, completed using reference TRBV7-6 and TRBJ2-3, is GAGVSQSPRYKVTKRGQDVALRCDPISGHVSLYWYRQALGQGPEFLTYFNYEAQQDKSGLPNDRFSAERPEGSISTLTIQRTEQRDSAMYRCASRPYTGGLSTDTQYFGPGTRLTVL.

The V gene is TRBV2, the J gene TRBJ1-1; tentatively, D is TRBD1 (6 bases). Looked up from germline, CDR1 is SNHLY and CDR2 is FYNNEI. V was clipped by 11 bases and J by 5 bases, with 21 bases between them. The CDR3 runs to 14 residues. CDR3: CAGTRDTLKTEAFF. As DNA, the CDR3 is TGTGCCGGCACCCGGGACACCTTAAAGACTGAAGCTTTCTTT. Drawing the rest from reference TRBV2 and TRBJ1-1, the complete variable domain is EPEVTQTPSHQVTQMGQEVILRCVPISNHLYFYWYRQILGQKVEFLVSFYNNEISEKSEIFDDQFSVERPDGSNFTLKIRSTKLEDSAMYFCAGTRDTLKTEAFFGQGTRLTVV.

V usage is TRBV11-3 and J usage is TRBJ2-3; D is ambiguous. The V gene's germline CDR1 is SGHNT and CDR2 YENEEA. V was cut by 1 base and J by 2 bases, with 7 bases left in between. The CDR3 sequence is 14 residues long. The CDR3 region is CASSLGGVTDTQYF. CDR3 coding DNA: TGTGCCAGCAGCTTAGGAGGCGTCACAGATACGCAGTATTTT.

This sequence joins TRBV5-6 and TRBJ1-2, with 8 positions matching TRBD1. CDR1 and CDR2 from the germline V gene are SGHDT and YYEEEE. V gave up 4 bases and J gave up 8 bases; unmatched junction bases: 7. This CDR3 has 13 amino acids. The CDR3 is CASSPGTGRGYTF. The CDR3 region has the DNA TGTGCCAGCAGCCCCGGGACAGGACGCGGCTACACCTTC.

This chain connects TRBV12-3 or TRBV12-4 to TRBJ2-2; D remains ambiguous. V dropped 8 bases and J dropped 1 base, with 8 bases sitting between them. The CDR3 has 13 amino acids. CDR3 nucleotide sequence: TGTGCCAGCCTGCGTGGGAACACCGGGGAGCTGTTTTTT. It codes for CASLRGNTGELFF.

The chain recombines TRBV27 with TRBJ2-2, with D perhaps matching TRBD1 (6 bases). V gave up 5 bases and J gave up 0 bases, with 16 bases separating them. The CDR3 loop spans 17 amino acids. Germline CDR1 is MNHEY and CDR2 is SMNVEV (reference sequence). The CDR3 DNA follows: TGTGCCAGCAGTCCCCTTGGAAGGGGGACGAACACCGGGGAGCTGTTTTTT. The encoded protein is CASSPLGRGTNTGELFF.

The V and J genes are TRBV5-1 and TRBJ1-2, with no clear D. Germline loops: CDR1 SGHRS, CDR2 YFSETQ. This CDR3 region has 12 residues. The ends were cut back, 4 bases at V and 4 bases at J, with 8 bases in the middle. CDR3 sequence: CASSPQSYGYTF. The DNA of the CDR3 is TGCGCCAGCAGCCCCCAAAGCTATGGCTACACCTTC.

The rearrangement joins TRBV7-8 to TRBJ2-3; unclear D gene. The V and J ends lost 5 bases and 2 bases respectively, with 11 bases between them. CDR1 and CDR2 (germline): SGHVS, FQNEAQ. The CDR3 is 14 residues long. CDR3 in amino acids: CASSDRFDTDTQYF. The CDR3 coding sequence is TGTGCCAGCAGCGATCGGTTCGACACAGATACGCAGTATTTT.

The V call is TRBV5-4, the J call TRBJ2-7, with D possibly matching TRBD1 (6 bases). The V and J ends lost 4 bases and 2 bases respectively, with 31 bases between them. The CDR3 loop spans 20 amino acids. The germline gives CDR1 SGHNT, CDR2 YYREEE (reference sequence). In DNA form, the CDR3 reads TGTGCCAGCAGCCCATCCCCGACAGGCACACCAATGATTGGGACCTACGAGCAGTACTTC. As protein: CASSPSPTGTPMIGTYEQYF.

The rearrangement joins TRBV5-4 to TRBJ1-1; TRBD1 might be the D (5 bases). Looked up from germline, CDR1 is SGHNT and CDR2 is YYREEE (reference sequence). This CDR3 spans 16 amino acids. With 4 bases removed from V and 1 base from J, the gap between germline ends came to 17 bases. This chain's CDR3 is CASSRGGGARNTEAFF. In DNA, the CDR3 is TGTGCCAGCAGCCGCGGGGGGGGAGCTAGGAACACTGAAGCTTTCTTT.

The rearrangement links TRBV19 to TRBJ2-7, with 9 bases lining up with TRBD1. Trimming removed 1 base from V and 2 bases from J; junction bases left unmatched: 3. This CDR3 region has 15 residues. Germline V gene data show CDR1 as LNHDA and CDR2 as SQIVND (reference sequence). In DNA form, the CDR3 reads TGTGCCAGTAGTATAGGGGGGACAGGGACCTACGAGCAGTACTTC. It encodes CASSIGGTGTYEQYF.

The chain recombines TRBV7-2 with TRBJ2-1; possibly TRBD1 or TRBD2 for D (7 bases each). The CDR3 is made up of 14 amino acids. Germline lookup yields CDR1 SGHTA and CDR2 FQGNSA. V was clipped by 3 bases and J by 9 bases, with 15 bases between them. The CDR3 loop is CASSFQGGESEQFF. CDR3 nucleotides: TGTGCCAGCAGCTTTCAGGGGGGGGAGAGTGAGCAGTTCTTC.

The V gene is TRBV18, the J gene TRBJ1-1; 7 bases line up with TRBD1. With V trimmed by 0 bases and J by 11 bases, 15 bases remained unmatched. Germline V gene lookup returns CDR1 KGHSH and CDR2 LQKENI. This CDR3 region has 16 residues. The CDR3 reads CASSPPRWRQGYSAFF. CDR3 bases: TGTGCCAGCTCACCACCTCGCTGGCGACAGGGCTATTCCGCTTTCTTT.